This T cell receptor (beta chain) was captured in a study of cytomegalovirus exposure and HLA in healthy donors. PCR was performed using 60 Vbeta and 13 Jbeta primers. The repertoire was sequenced with immunoSEQ multiplex PCR; TCRdb's copy has only in-frame clones and lacks some. The repertoire consists of 110,000 to 150,000 clones, with approximately 70% occurring once and the leading ten covering 2.1%. The clonotype originates from an older woman in good health and CMV-seropositive. Sequencing was carried out using PBMCs.

The CDR3 is CASSQEAPLGNSPLHF. In DNA form, the CDR3 reads TGCGCCAGCAGCCAAGAGGCCCCCCTAGGTAATTCACCCCTCCACTTT. The J gene is TRBJ1-6, the V gene TRBV4-1, with D uncertain. This CDR3 is built from 16 residues. Germline V lookup: CDR1 MGHRA, CDR2 YSYEKL. V was cut by 0 bases and J by 6 bases, with 12 bases left in between.